Each of the 18 T cell receptor beta chains below was sequenced from the same sample in a study of neurological immune-mediated disorders. TCRdb recomputed calls from the 5' RACE reads with MiXCR, one row per CDR3 protein. The data hold 55,000 to 80,000 distinct CDR3 sequences, with under 5.5% observed a single time. The sequenced material came from PBMCs. The receptors stem from a woman in her 50s with multiple sclerosis.

This clonotype was picked up many times. The chain combines TRBV10-1 with TRBJ2-7; 11 bases align to TRBD2. J gave up 0 bases and V 6 bases, and 4 bases lay outside the gene matches. The CDR3 runs to 15 residues. CDR1 is WNHNN, CDR2 SYGVQD, per germline (reference sequence). CDR3 bases: TGCGCCAGCAGGCAGACTAGCGGGACCTCCTACGAGCAGTACGTC. This translates into CASRQTSGTSYEQYV.

There are many counts of this clonotype. J is TRBJ1-5 and V is TRBV20-1, with 7 bases that match TRBD1. After removal of 8 bases from V and 7 bases from J, the junction contained 8 bases not matched to a gene. The CDR3 loop spans 12 amino acids. The germline V gene has CDR1 DFQATT and CDR2 SNEGSKA (reference sequence). In DNA form, the CDR3 reads TGCAGTCCGTACAGGGGAGGCCAGCCCCAGCATTTT. This gives the protein CSPYRGGQPQHF.

This clonotype was seen ten or more times. The J gene is TRBJ1-2, the V gene TRBV6-1, with D unresolved. Germline V gene sequence: CDR1 MNHNS, CDR2 SASEGT. V was clipped by 1 base and J by 1 base, with 10 bases between them. CDR3 size: 15 residues. The CDR3 coding sequence is TGTGCCAGCAGTGAAGGAGGTCCGGGTAACTATGGCTACACCTTC. Its protein product is CASSEGGPGNYGYTF.

This clonotype was detected many times. The chain carries TRBV10-1 and TRBJ1-4; D remains ambiguous. Between the trimmed V and J ends, which lost 6 bases and 6 bases, there was a span of 2 bases. The CDR3 contains 10 residues. The germline CDR1 and CDR2 sequences are WNHNN and SYGVQD (reference sequence). The CDR3 sequence: CASRHEKLFF. CDR3 bases: TGCGCCAGCAGGCATGAAAAACTGTTTTTT.

This clonotype was counted ten times or more. This chain connects TRBV10-3 to TRBJ2-7, with 9 bases identical to TRBD1. CDR3 size: 17 residues. Germline CDR1 ENHRY, CDR2 SYGVKD. Trimming removed 2 bases from V and 1 base from J; junction bases left unmatched: 9. CDR3 region: CAISETPGQGNSYEQYF. The CDR3 coding sequence is TGTGCCATCAGTGAGACACCGGGACAGGGCAATTCCTACGAGCAGTACTTC.

With regard to this clonotype: A much larger clonotype is one base distant, so this may be a read error. This rearrangement joins TRBV7-6 to TRBJ2-7, with D unresolved. This CDR3 is built from 14 residues. Germline-derived CDR1 and CDR2 are SGHVS and FNYEAQ. V was clipped by 4 bases and J by 1 base, with 11 bases between them. The CDR3 coding sequence is TGTGCCAGCAGCTCCCGTCAAACGTCCTACGAGCAGTACGTC. Translating gives CASSSRQTSYEQYV.

This clonotype showed up many times. The chain couples TRBV20-1 to TRBJ2-7, with 12 bases fitting TRBD1. CDR3 length: 16 residues. V trimming: 6 bases; J trimming: 1 base; junction bases outside the gene matches: 10. The germline gives CDR1 DFQATT, CDR2 SNEGSKA (reference sequence). This CDR3 is CSARILGQGASYEQYF. The CDR3 DNA sequence: TGCAGTGCCCGTATCCTGGGACAGGGGGCTTCCTACGAGCAGTACTTC.

This clonotype came up many times. V is TRBV6-5 and J is TRBJ1-6; no clear D. Germline lookup yields CDR1 MNHEY and CDR2 SVGAGI. The CDR3 contains 14 residues. Trimming stripped 1 base from V and 7 bases from J, with 8 bases between. As DNA, the CDR3 is TGTGCCAGCAGTTACTTTGCTCTAAATTCACCCCTCCACTTT. Translating it yields CASSYFALNSPLHF.

This clonotype was found many times. The CDR3 region is CASSSQGQVHRSEAFF. Written as DNA, the CDR3 is TGCGCCAGCAGCTCCCAGGGGCAGGTACATCGATCCGAAGCTTTCTTT. The chain couples TRBV5-1 to TRBJ1-1, with D possibly being TRBD1 (6 bases). The length of the CDR3 is 16 residues. V was shortened by 3 bases and J by 8 bases, with 23 bases between the two germline ends. Germline CDR1 SGHRS, CDR2 YFSETQ. Filled out from reference TRBV5-1 and TRBJ1-1, the complete variable domain reads KAGVTQTPRYLIKTRGQQVTLSCSPISGHRSVSWYQQTPGQGLQFLFEYFSETQRNKGNFPGRFSGRQFSNSRSEMNVSTLELGDSALYLCASSSQGQVHRSEAFFGQGTRLTVV.

In this sample, this clonotype turned up many times. The chain recombines TRBV12-3 or TRBV12-4 with TRBJ2-7; D remains unclear. The CDR3 has 13 residues. V shed 1 base and J shed 7 bases, with 11 bases lying between them. CDR3 loop: CASSLGKLGEQYV. The DNA of the CDR3 is TGTGCCAGCAGTTTAGGAAAGTTGGGTGAGCAGTACGTC.

This clonotype was recorded many times. The rearrangement uses TRBV20-1 and TRBJ2-5, with 7 bases aligning to TRBD2. Germline lookup yields CDR1 DFQATT and CDR2 SNEGSKA (reference sequence). Trimming removed 0 bases from V and 3 bases from J; junction bases left unmatched: 1. The CDR3 covers 13 residues. This CDR3 is CSAREGGKETQYF. CDR3 nucleotides: TGCAGTGCTAGAGAGGGGGGGAAAGAGACCCAGTACTTC.

This clonotype was picked up many times. The V call is TRBV18, the J call TRBJ2-3; 7 nucleotides line up with TRBD1. CDR3 size: 15 residues. Germline loops: CDR1 KGHSH, CDR2 LQKENI. V was pared by 5 bases and J by 5 bases, with 10 bases of the junction left unmatched. The DNA for the CDR3 is TGTGCCAGCTCAAGGACCGAAGGGGGCCGAGATACGCAGTATTTT. This gives the protein CASSRTEGGRDTQYF. The variable domain in full, completed from reference TRBV18 and TRBJ2-3, reads NAGVMQNPRHLVRRRGQEARLRCSPMKGHSHVYWYRQLPEEGLKFMVYLQKENIIDESGMPKERFSAEFPKEGPSILRIQQVVRGDSAAYFCASSRTEGGRDTQYFGPGTRLTVL.

This clonotype appeared many times. The V and J genes are TRBV6-5 and TRBJ1-1, with D maybe TRBD1 (5 bases). V was pared by 5 bases and J by 1 base, with 11 bases between. The CDR3 is made up of 14 amino acids. Germline CDR1 is MNHEY and CDR2 is SVGAGI. This CDR3 reads CASSPTGPNTEAFF. CDR3 bases: TGTGCCAGCAGTCCTACAGGCCCGAACACTGAAGCTTTCTTT.

As regards this clonotype: A read error is possible here, since a much larger clone lies one base away. The rearrangement links TRBV11-3 to TRBJ2-2, with D perhaps being TRBD1 or TRBD2 (5 bases each). Germline V gene data show CDR1 as SGHNT and CDR2 as YENEEA. The CDR3 is 14 amino acids. The CDR3, as DNA: TGTGTCAGCAGCTTGAGGGGCGGCACCGGGGAGCTGTTTTTT. This encodes CVSSLRGGTGELFF.

This clonotype showed up many times. This chain links TRBV5-1 with TRBJ2-6, with 10 bases lining up with TRBD1. Germline V gives CDR1 SGHRS, CDR2 YFSETQ. V shed 3 bases and J 2 bases; nucleotides not matched to a gene: 2. The CDR3 sequence is 16 residues long. The CDR3 sequence is CASSSTGGAGANVLTF. The CDR3 DNA is TGCGCCAGCAGCTCGACAGGGGGCGCTGGGGCCAACGTCCTGACTTTC.

As for this clonotype: Given a much more abundant clone one base away, this may be a read error. V is TRBV5-1 and J is TRBJ1-5; D gene unclear. The CDR3 is 14 amino acids. The germline gives CDR1 SGHRS, CDR2 YFSETQ. V was cut by 4 bases and J by 4 bases, with 12 bases left in between. In DNA, the CDR3 is TGCGCCAGCAGCATGGGAAAGGGAAATCAGCCCCAGCATTTT. Translated, it gives CASSMGKGNQPQHF.

This clonotype has ten or more counts. The V gene is TRBV5-1, the J gene TRBJ2-3; weak D call: TRBD2 (5 bases). V was clipped by 4 bases and J by 6 bases, with 12 bases between them. This CDR3 contains 13 residues. Per germline, CDR1 SGHRS and CDR2 YFSETQ. The CDR3 here is CASSGKDSDTQYF. DNA of the CDR3: TGCGCCAGCAGCGGAAAGGACTCCGATACGCAGTATTTT.

The chain employs TRBV7-2 and TRBJ2-1, with 7 positions matching TRBD1. V gave up 4 bases and J gave up 2 bases; unmatched junction bases: 2. The CDR3 loop spans 14 amino acids. CDR1 is SGHTA and CDR2 is FQGNSA in the germline V gene. CDR3 protein: CASSSRGPYNEQFF. The DNA of the CDR3 is TGTGCCAGCAGCTCGAGGGGGCCCTACAATGAGCAGTTCTTC.